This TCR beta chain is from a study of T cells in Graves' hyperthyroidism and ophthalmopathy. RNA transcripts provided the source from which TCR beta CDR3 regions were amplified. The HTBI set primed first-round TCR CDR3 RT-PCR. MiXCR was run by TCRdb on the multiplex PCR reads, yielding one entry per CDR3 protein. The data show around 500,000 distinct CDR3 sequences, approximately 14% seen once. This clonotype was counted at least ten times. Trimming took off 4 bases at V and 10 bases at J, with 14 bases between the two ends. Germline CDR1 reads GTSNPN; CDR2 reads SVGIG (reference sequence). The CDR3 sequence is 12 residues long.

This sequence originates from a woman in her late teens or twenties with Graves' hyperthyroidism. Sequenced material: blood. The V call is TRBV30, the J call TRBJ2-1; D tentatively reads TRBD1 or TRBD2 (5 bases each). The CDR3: CAWNRPGIEQFF. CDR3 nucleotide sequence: TGTGCCTGGAACAGGCCCGGGATCGAGCAGTTCTTC.